These 19 T cell receptor beta chains came from one sample sequenced in a study of CD8 T cells in ankylosing spondylitis. A single record per CDR3 protein comes from TCRdb applying MiXCR to the 5' RACE reads. The sample holds 200,000 to 250,000 distinct CDR3 sequences, 10% seen once. Sequenced: blood, either unsorted or a sorted T cell fraction (not recorded which). The receptors here all came from a male donor with ankylosing spondylitis or in good health (not recorded which).

Comment on this clonotype: A much larger clonotype is one base distant, so this may be a read error. CDR3 loop: CASSLVMGNVQFF. CDR3 coding DNA: TGTGCCAGCTCACTCGTTATGGGCAATGTGCAGTTCTTC. This chain connects TRBV18 to TRBJ2-1, with D unresolved. The CDR3 is 13 amino acids. Germline V lookup: CDR1 KGHSH, CDR2 LQKENI. Full variable domain (outside the CDR3, taken from reference TRBV18 and TRBJ2-1): NAGVMQNPRHLVRRRGQEARLRCSPMKGHSHVYWYRQLPEEGLKFMVYLQKENIIDESGMPKERFSAEFPKEGPSILRIQQVVRGDSAAYFCASSLVMGNVQFFGPGTRLTVL.

This clonotype was counted at least ten times. The J gene is TRBJ1-2, the V gene TRBV7-9; weak D call: TRBD1 (5 bases). The CDR3 has 16 amino acids. V was pared by 1 base and J by 8 bases, with 20 bases between. Germline assignment: CDR1 SEHNR and CDR2 FQNEAQ (reference sequence). The CDR3 bases are TGTGCCAGCAGCTTAGATGGAGGGGCCTCTCACGGGGGCTACACCTTC. Amino acids: CASSLDGGASHGGYTF.

This clonotype was recorded many times. The chain joins TRBV7-2 to TRBJ2-7; D is possibly TRBD2 (6 bases). This CDR3 has 14 residues. Trimming pared 5 bases from V and 9 bases from J, leaving 20 bases between. In germline, CDR1 is SGHTA, CDR2 FQGNSA. CDR3 nucleotide sequence: TGTGCCAGCAGCCCACTAGGGGAGGCCACACCGCAGTACTTC. Its protein is CASSPLGEATPQYF. Based on the CDR3 plus reference TRBV7-2 and TRBJ2-7, the full variable domain is GAGVSQSPSNKVTEKGKDVELRCDPISGHTALYWYRQSLGQGLEFLIYFQGNSAPDKSGLPSDRFSAERTGGSVSTLTIQRTQQEDSAVYLCASSPLGEATPQYFGPGTRLTVT.

This clonotype has at least ten counts. The genes are TRBV12-3 or TRBV12-4 and TRBJ1-2, with unresolved D. There are 12 residues in the CDR3. V lost 3 bases to trimming and J lost 4 bases, with 6 bases between them. The CDR3 sequence is CASSFDGYGYTF. The CDR3 DNA follows: TGTGCCAGCAGTTTTGACGGCTATGGCTACACCTTC.

There are many counts of this clonotype. The chain couples TRBV12-3 or TRBV12-4 to TRBJ2-1; D is unresolved. The CDR3 loop spans 13 amino acids. Trimming removed 5 bases at V and 15 bases at J, with 20 bases between. For the CDR3, the DNA is TGTGCCAGCAGTCCAGACCTCCTAGGGTGGGGGTTCTTC. This encodes CASSPDLLGWGFF.

Ten or more counts support this clonotype. The V call is TRBV20-1, the J call TRBJ2-3, with no clear D. The CDR3 covers 11 residues. V shed 5 bases and J shed 4 bases, with 7 bases lying between them. CDR1 and CDR2 from the germline V gene are DFQATT and SNEGSKA (reference sequence). Here the CDR3 reads CSARFADTQYF. The CDR3 DNA is TGCAGTGCTCGTTTTGCAGATACGCAGTATTTT.

This clonotype has a count of ten or more. This chain joins TRBV5-6 and TRBJ1-2; no clear D. CDR3 length: 14 residues. Deletions cut 0 bases from V and 4 bases from J, with 10 bases between. CDR1 and CDR2 (germline): SGHDT, YYEEEE. The CDR3 region is CASSLGASPYGYTF. The CDR3 DNA sequence: TGTGCCAGCAGCTTGGGGGCCTCACCCTATGGCTACACCTTC.

This clonotype was seen repeatedly, ten times or more. This chain joins TRBV27 and TRBJ1-1; no reliable D call. Per the germline V gene, CDR1 is MNHEY and CDR2 is SMNVEV (reference sequence). Deletions cut 5 bases from V and 1 base from J, with 14 bases between. This CDR3 spans 15 amino acids. The CDR3 coding sequence is TGTGCCAGCAGTCTCCGGGCCTCCCCGAACACTGAAGCTTTCTTT. It is translated as CASSLRASPNTEAFF.

This clonotype came up many times. The chain carries TRBV5-5 and TRBJ2-2; D unclear. CDR3 length equals 13 residues. Germline V lookup: CDR1 SGHKS, CDR2 YYEKEE (reference sequence). The V gene lost 3 bases and the J gene lost 5 bases, with 8 bases spanning the gap. In nucleotides, the CDR3 is TGTGCCAGCAGCTCTATCCGGACCGGGGAGCTGTTTTTT. Residues: CASSSIRTGELFF. The full variable domain, rest sourced from reference TRBV5-5 and TRBJ2-2, is DAGVTQSPTHLIKTRGQQVTLRCSPISGHKSVSWYQQVLGQGPQFIFQYYEKEERGRGNFPDRFSARQFPNYSSELNVNALLLGDSALYLCASSSIRTGELFFGEGSRLTVL.

This clonotype was found many times. The CDR3 nucleotides are TGTGCCAGCATCAAAAGCGGGGGCACAGATACGCAGTATTTT. This translates into CASIKSGGTDTQYF. The rearrangement links TRBV3-1 to TRBJ2-3; 7 bases are a match to TRBD2. CDR3 length: 14 amino acids. V dropped 7 bases and J dropped 1; count of bases not matched to a gene: 5. Germline lookup yields CDR1 LGHDT and CDR2 YNNKEL (reference sequence).

This clonotype was observed many times. The chain combines TRBV11-2 with TRBJ2-1; D is unclear. Germline CDR1 and CDR2: SGHAT and FQNNGV. Trimming took 5 bases from V and 0 from J, leaving 11 bases between them. The CDR3 extends over 15 amino acids. CDR3 bases: TGTGCCAGCAGCGGTGGCGCGGTCTCCTACAATGAGCAGTTCTTC. Residues: CASSGGAVSYNEQFF.

Of note for this clonotype: A read error is possible here, since a much larger clone lies one base away. The rearrangement joins TRBV10-3 to TRBJ1-1, with D maybe TRBD1 (5 bases). V lost 10 bases and J 1 base, leaving 19 bases between the germline ends. From germline, CDR1 is ENHRY and CDR2 SYGVKD. The CDR3 loop spans 15 amino acids. The CDR3 nucleotides are TGTGCCACCGGGTCGACGGCGGGGGAGAACACTGAAGCTTTCTTT. As protein: CATGSTAGENTEAFF.

This chain links TRBV12-5 with TRBJ1-5; no clear D. From germline, CDR1 is LGHNT and CDR2 FRNRAP. The CDR3 contains 14 residues. Trimming left V 6 bases short and J 3 bases short, with 12 bases between. CDR3 sequence reads: CASGPYTINQPQHF. The CDR3 DNA sequence: TGTGCTAGTGGCCCCTACACTATCAATCAGCCCCAGCATTTT.

There are many counts of this clonotype. V usage is TRBV12-3 or TRBV12-4 and J usage is TRBJ1-6; D is uncertain. V dropped 6 bases and J dropped 8 bases, with 20 bases sitting between them. The CDR3 is made up of 16 amino acids. The CDR3 nucleotides are TGTGCCAGCAGCTTCTCCCTCACCTTGGACTATTCACCCCTCCACTTT. Encoded protein: CASSFSLTLDYSPLHF.

This clonotype was recorded a few times. The J gene is TRBJ2-1, the V gene TRBV12-5; 7 bases are shared with TRBD2. This CDR3 contains 15 residues. Per germline, CDR1 LGHNT and CDR2 FRNRAP. V was pared by 1 base and J by 7 bases, with 7 bases of the junction left unmatched. CDR3 region: CASGLARGVRNEQFF. CDR3 nucleotide sequence: TGTGCTAGTGGTTTGGCCCGGGGGGTACGAAATGAGCAGTTCTTC. The full variable domain, in which reference TRBV12-5 and TRBJ2-1 provide the parts outside the CDR3, is DARVTQTPRHKVTEMGQEVTMRCQPILGHNTVFWYRQTMMQGLELLAYFRNRAPLDDSGMPKDRFSAEMPDATLATLKIQPSEPRDSAVYFCASGLARGVRNEQFFGPGTRLTVL.

At least ten counts were recorded for this clonotype. The V gene is TRBV6-5, the J gene TRBJ2-3; tentative D call: TRBD2 (7 bases). Germline CDR1 is MNHEY and CDR2 is SVGAGI. V was cut by 2 bases and J by 1 base, with 10 bases left in between. The CDR3 sequence is 15 residues long. The CDR3 DNA reads TGTGCCAGCAGTTACCGGGGGGCGCGCACAGATACGCAGTATTTT. Translation gives CASSYRGARTDTQYF.

This clonotype was seen repeatedly, ten times or more. The gene calls are TRBV20-1 and TRBJ1-1; D is unclear. Per the germline V gene, CDR1 is DFQATT and CDR2 is SNEGSKA (reference sequence). The CDR3 contains 13 residues. Trimming removed 6 bases from V and 1 base from J, with 12 bases in between. CDR3 protein: CSATQDSNTEAFF. CDR3 DNA: TGCAGTGCCACGCAGGATTCGAACACTGAAGCTTTCTTT.

This clonotype was observed at least ten times. V and J are TRBV7-2 and TRBJ2-5; TRBD2 might be the D (5 bases). Trimming shortened V by 5 bases and J by 2 bases, and 18 bases separated the two germline ends. The CDR3 runs 16 residues. Germline V gene lookup returns CDR1 SGHTA and CDR2 FQGNSA. CDR3 loop: CASSPRPSSLQETQYF. CDR3 DNA: TGTGCCAGCAGCCCTCGTCCTAGCTCCCTACAAGAGACCCAGTACTTC.

This clonotype showed up just a few times. This rearrangement joins TRBV12-3 or TRBV12-4 to TRBJ2-1; 11 nucleotides agree with TRBD2. Trimming removed 5 bases from V and 8 bases from J; junction bases left unmatched: 5. CDR3 length: 14 residues. The CDR3 DNA reads as TGTGCCAGCAGTCGACTAGCGGGACGCCATGAGCAGTTCTTC. Translated, it gives CASSRLAGRHEQFF.